A selection of T cell receptor beta chains follows, all from one sample in a study of cytomegalovirus exposure and HLA in healthy donors. The protocol was immunoSEQ multiplex PCR, while the TCRdb copy is restricted to in-frame clones and leaves out a portion. Here the sample spans 45,000 to 70,000 clones, approximately 95% being singletons. Sequencing input: PBMCs. The receptors shown here come from a woman between 18 and 30 years old in good health and CMV-seronegative. Both conserved end residues are part of each CDR3. Each record gives: V gene, J gene, clone size, D gene, CDR3 protein, CDR3 DNA. A D gene is named only where the DNA matches it firmly. Where a row states a size, it is once, few, many or the class of an expanded clone; other rows omit it.

TRBV11-1	TRBJ2-7	-	-	CASSLLTPTTYEQYF	TGTGCCAGCAGCCTACTGACTCCAACTACCTACGAGCAGTACTTC
TRBV6-5	TRBJ1-1	-	TRBD1	CASSLDRATEAFF	TGTGCCAGCAGCCTGGACAGGGCCACTGAAGCTTTCTTT
TRBV10-3	TRBJ2-5	-	TRBD2	CAISDVAGGQETQYF	TGTGCCATCAGTGATGTAGCGGGGGGGCAAGAGACCCAGTACTTC
TRBV6-5	TRBJ1-2	few	-	CASSTRARGGYTF	TGTGCCAGCAGCACTCGGGCCCGGGGAGGCTACACCTTC
TRBV7-9	TRBJ2-3	-	-	CASAPGSEVTDTQYF	TGTGCCAGCGCTCCGGGGTCGGAGGTCACAGATACGCAGTATTTT
TRBV7-9	TRBJ1-1	-	-	CASSLEDFLNTEAFF	TGTGCCAGCAGCTTAGAGGACTTCCTAAACACTGAAGCTTTCTTT
TRBV6-6	TRBJ2-3	-	-	CASSALRGQSTDTQYF	TGTGCCAGCAGTGCACTCAGGGGTCAGAGCACAGATACGCAGTATTTT
TRBV30	TRBJ1-2	-	-	CAWTLPPDRPNGYTF	TGTGCCTGGACCCTACCCCCCGACAGACCCAATGGCTACACCTTC
TRBV29-1	TRBJ2-1	-	TRBD1	CSEGQGKSNEQFF	TGCAGCGAGGGACAGGGGAAGTCTAATGAGCAGTTCTTC
TRBV27	TRBJ1-6	-	TRBD1	CASSPGAGGSAYNSPLHF	TGTGCCAGCAGTCCCGGGGCAGGGGGCAGCGCCTATAATTCACCCCTCCACTTT
TRBV9	TRBJ2-3	-	-	CASSVEGRFRTDTQYF	TGTGCCAGCAGCGTAGAAGGCAGGTTTAGGACAGATACGCAGTATTTT
TRBV5-1	TRBJ2-7	-	-	CASSLTGNILSSSYEQYF	TGCGCCAGCAGCCTGACAGGTAATATACTTTCAAGCTCCTACGAGCAGTACTTC
TRBV7-2	TRBJ2-3	-	-	CASSLDIGDTQYF	TGTGCCAGCAGCTTAGATATCGGAGATACGCAGTATTTT
TRBV11-2	TRBJ2-1	-	TRBD2	CASSLDPSGGLNEQFF	TGTGCCAGCAGCTTAGACCCTAGCGGGGGTCTCAATGAGCAGTTCTTC
TRBV19	TRBJ1-1	-	TRBD1	CASDPGQGGFTEAFF	TGTGCCAGTGATCCCGGACAGGGAGGGTTCACTGAAGCTTTCTTT
TRBV13	TRBJ2-7	once	TRBD1	CASSPGTGGSEQYF	TGTGCCAGCAGCCCAGGGACAGGGGGGTCGGAGCAGTACTTC
TRBV2	TRBJ2-5	once	TRBD2	CASSPTSGRLETQYF	TGTGCCAGCAGCCCCACTAGCGGGAGGCTAGAGACCCAGTACTTC
TRBV7-9	TRBJ1-1	-	-	CASSSPGGVGTEAFF	TGTGCCAGCAGCTCCCCGGGAGGGGTGGGCACTGAAGCTTTCTTT
TRBV5-6	TRBJ2-7	-	-	CASSVDRAYEQYF	TGTGCCAGCAGCGTCGACAGAGCCTACGAGCAGTACTTC
TRBV5-5	TRBJ2-6	-	TRBD2	CASSRTSGSSGANVLTF	TGTGCCAGCAGCAGGACTAGCGGTTCCTCTGGGGCCAACGTCCTGACTTTC
TRBV5-1	TRBJ2-5	-	-	CASRLRARQTFQETQYF	TGCGCCAGCAGATTAAGAGCCCGACAGACATTCCAAGAGACCCAGTACTTC
TRBV7-3	TRBJ1-2	-	-	CASSLTGPPGGYTF	TGTGCCAGCAGCTTAACAGGCCCTCCAGGGGGCTACACCTTC
TRBV9	TRBJ1-3	-	TRBD1	CASSVAPTGAGNTIYF	TGTGCCAGCAGCGTAGCCCCCACAGGGGCTGGAAACACCATATATTTT
TRBV29-1	TRBJ1-2	-	-	CSVEKRGIVGGYTF	TGCAGCGTTGAGAAGCGGGGGATCGTAGGTGGCTACACCTTC
TRBV5-1	TRBJ2-2	-	-	CASSQQPQGGGTGELFF	TGCGCCAGCAGCCAGCAGCCACAGGGTGGGGGCACCGGGGAGCTGTTTTTT
TRBV18	TRBJ1-1	-	-	CASSPQAGASEAFF	TGTGCCAGCTCACCACAAGCGGGGGCCTCTGAAGCTTTCTTT
TRBV2	TRBJ1-2	once	-	CAIKTGPYGYTF	TGTGCCATCAAGACAGGACCCTATGGCTACACCTTC
TRBV6-6	TRBJ2-1	-	-	CASSWDNSEQFF	TGTGCCAGCAGTTGGGACAACAGTGAGCAGTTCTTC
TRBV19	TRBJ2-2	-	TRBD2	CASSIDGGVATGELFF	TGTGCCAGTAGTATAGATGGGGGGGTGGCCACCGGGGAGCTGTTTTTT
TRBV5-4	TRBJ1-1	-	TRBD1	CASSPRTGETEAFF	TGTGCCAGCAGCCCACGGACAGGGGAGACTGAAGCTTTCTTT
TRBV5-1	TRBJ2-7	-	-	CASSWGGGDEQYF	TGCGCCAGCAGCTGGGGAGGGGGGGACGAGCAGTACTTC
TRBV6-6	TRBJ1-6	-	-	CASTDSGGDNSPLHF	TGTGCCAGCACCGACTCGGGAGGGGATAATTCACCCCTCCACTTT
TRBV5-1	TRBJ1-3	-	-	CASSLANRANTIYF	TGCGCCAGCAGCTTGGCGAACAGGGCCAACACCATATATTTT
TRBV5-6	TRBJ1-4	-	TRBD1	CASSLGTGGLKKLFF	TGTGCCAGCAGCTTGGGGACAGGGGGGCTCAAAAAACTGTTTTTT
TRBV29-1	TRBJ2-1	-	TRBD2	CSVGTSGFNEQFF	TGCAGCGTGGGGACTAGCGGTTTCAATGAGCAGTTCTTC
TRBV30	TRBJ2-4	-	-	CAWSQRVRGIQYF	TGTGCCTGGAGTCAGCGGGTCCGGGGCATTCAGTACTTC
TRBV5-1	TRBJ1-2	-	TRBD1	CASSGTGKDGYTF	TGCGCCAGCAGCGGGACAGGGAAGGATGGCTACACCTTC
TRBV5-6	TRBJ1-5	-	TRBD1	CASSLGSGQGSQPQHF	TGTGCCAGCAGCTTGGGCTCGGGACAGGGAAGTCAGCCCCAGCATTTT
TRBV19	TRBJ1-6	-	-	CASSIDRPEDWSSYNSPLHF	TGTGCCAGTAGTATAGATCGCCCCGAAGATTGGAGCTCCTATAATTCACCCCTCCACTTT
TRBV6-6	TRBJ2-5	-	-	CASSYRGQETQYF	TGTGCCAGCAGTTACCGGGGCCAAGAGACCCAGTACTTC